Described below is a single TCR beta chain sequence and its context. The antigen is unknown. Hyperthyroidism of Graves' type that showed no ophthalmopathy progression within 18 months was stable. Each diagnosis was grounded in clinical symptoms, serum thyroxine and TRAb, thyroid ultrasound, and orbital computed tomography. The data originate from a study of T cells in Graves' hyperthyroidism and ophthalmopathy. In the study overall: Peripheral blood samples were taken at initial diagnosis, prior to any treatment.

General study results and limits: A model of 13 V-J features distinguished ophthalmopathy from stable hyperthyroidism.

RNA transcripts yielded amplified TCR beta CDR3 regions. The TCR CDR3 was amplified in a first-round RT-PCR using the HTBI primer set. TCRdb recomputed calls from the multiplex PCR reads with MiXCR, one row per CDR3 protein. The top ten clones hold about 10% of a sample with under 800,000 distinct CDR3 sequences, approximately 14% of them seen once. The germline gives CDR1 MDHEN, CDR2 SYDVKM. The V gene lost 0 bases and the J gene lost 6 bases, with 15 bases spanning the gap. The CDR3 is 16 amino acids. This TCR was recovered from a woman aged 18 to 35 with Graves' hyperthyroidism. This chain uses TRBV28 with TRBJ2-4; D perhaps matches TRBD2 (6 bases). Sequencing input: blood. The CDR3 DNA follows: TGTGCCAGCAGTTTATGGGGGGGAGCGACCAGAAACATTCAGTACTTC. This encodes CASSLWGGATRNIQYF. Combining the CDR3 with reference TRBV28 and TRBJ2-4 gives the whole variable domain DVKVTQSSRYLVKRTGEKVFLECVQDMDHENMFWYRQDPGLGLRLIYFSYDVKMKEKGDIPEGYSVSREKKERFSLILESASTNQTSMYLCASSLWGGATRNIQYFGAGTRLSVL.